Sequencing of this T cell receptor (beta chain) was carried out in a study of vaccination and CD4 T cells after COVID-19. Turning to the study itself: Post-vaccine sampling followed dose two by a median about 72 days (range 14 to 241).

The Oncomine TCR Beta short-read assay was what sequenced the DNA obtained from cultured CD4+ T cells. TCRdb re-derived calls from the PCR reads in MiXCR, one entry per CDR3 protein. The data contain 9,000 to 15,000 distinct CDR3 sequences, around 58% of them singletons. Notes on this clonotype: Its specificity is not known.

The germline gives CDR1 SNHLY, CDR2 FYNNEI. This CDR3 region has 11 residues. V was trimmed by 6 bases and J by 8 bases, leaving 9 bases between them. The treatment: roughly 10-day PBMC culture with coronavirus spike peptide pools or control peptides (ViraFEST assay). The sequenced material came from CD4+ T cells from blood, cultured in vitro. This receptor was obtained from a human donor who had recovered from COVID-19. This sequence joins TRBV2 and TRBJ2-3; D remains unclear. The CDR3 nucleotides read TGTGCCAGCAGGCGGACCGGTACGCAGTATTTT. It specifies CASRRTGTQYF.